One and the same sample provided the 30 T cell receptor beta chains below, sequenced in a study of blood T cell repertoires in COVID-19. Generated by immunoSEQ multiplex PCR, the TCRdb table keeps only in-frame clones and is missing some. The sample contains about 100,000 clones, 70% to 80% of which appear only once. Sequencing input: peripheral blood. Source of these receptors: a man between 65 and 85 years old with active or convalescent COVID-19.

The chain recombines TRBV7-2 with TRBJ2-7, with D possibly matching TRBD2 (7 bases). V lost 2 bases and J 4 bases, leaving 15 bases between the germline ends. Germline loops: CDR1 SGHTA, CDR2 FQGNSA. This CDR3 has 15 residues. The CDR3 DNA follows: TGTGCCAGCAGCTTAAGGCGGGGGCCCACGTACGAGCAGTACTTC. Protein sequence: CASSLRRGPTYEQYF.

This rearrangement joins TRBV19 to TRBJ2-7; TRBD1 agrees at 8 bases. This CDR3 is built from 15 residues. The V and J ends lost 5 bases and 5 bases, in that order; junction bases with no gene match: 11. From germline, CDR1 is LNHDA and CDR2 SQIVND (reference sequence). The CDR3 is CASSLRTGPHHEQYF. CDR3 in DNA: TGTGCCAGTAGTCTTCGGACAGGGCCCCACCACGAGCAGTACTTC.

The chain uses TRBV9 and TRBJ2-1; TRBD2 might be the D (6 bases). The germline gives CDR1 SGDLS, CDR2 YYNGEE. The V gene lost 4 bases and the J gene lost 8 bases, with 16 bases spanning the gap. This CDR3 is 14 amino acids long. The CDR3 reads CASSFSGSRDEQFF. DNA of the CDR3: TGTGCCAGCAGCTTTAGCGGTAGTCGGGATGAGCAGTTCTTC.

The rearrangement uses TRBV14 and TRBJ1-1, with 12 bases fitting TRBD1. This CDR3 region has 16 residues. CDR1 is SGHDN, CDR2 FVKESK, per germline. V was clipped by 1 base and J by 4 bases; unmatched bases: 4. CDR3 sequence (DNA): TGTGCCAGCAGCCAAGGGGGACAGGGGGCGGCCACTGAAGCTTTCTTT. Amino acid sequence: CASSQGGQGAATEAFF.

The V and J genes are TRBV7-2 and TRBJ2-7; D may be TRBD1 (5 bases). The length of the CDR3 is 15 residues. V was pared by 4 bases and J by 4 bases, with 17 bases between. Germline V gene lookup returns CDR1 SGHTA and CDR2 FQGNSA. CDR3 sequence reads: CASSSSWGRLYEQYF. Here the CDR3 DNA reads TGTGCCAGCAGCTCCTCATGGGGCCGTTTGTACGAGCAGTACTTC.

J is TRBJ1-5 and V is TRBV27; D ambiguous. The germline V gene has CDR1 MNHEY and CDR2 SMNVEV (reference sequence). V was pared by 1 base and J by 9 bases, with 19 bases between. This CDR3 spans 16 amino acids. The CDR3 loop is CASSLFRGTRLWPQHF. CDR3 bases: TGTGCCAGCAGTTTATTTCGGGGAACCCGTTTATGGCCCCAGCATTTT.

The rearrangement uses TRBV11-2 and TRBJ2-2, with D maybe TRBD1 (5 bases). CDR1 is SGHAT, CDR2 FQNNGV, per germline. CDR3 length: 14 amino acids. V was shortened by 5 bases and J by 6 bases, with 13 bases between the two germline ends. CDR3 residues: CASSPEGVAGELFF. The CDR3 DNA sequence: TGTGCCAGCAGCCCCGAAGGGGTGGCCGGGGAGCTGTTTTTT.

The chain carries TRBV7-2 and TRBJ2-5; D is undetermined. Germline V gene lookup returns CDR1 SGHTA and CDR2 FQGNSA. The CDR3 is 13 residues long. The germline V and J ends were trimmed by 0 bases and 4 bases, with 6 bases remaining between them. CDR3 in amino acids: CASSLASGETQYF. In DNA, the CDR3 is TGTGCCAGCAGCTTAGCTTCAGGAGAGACCCAGTACTTC.

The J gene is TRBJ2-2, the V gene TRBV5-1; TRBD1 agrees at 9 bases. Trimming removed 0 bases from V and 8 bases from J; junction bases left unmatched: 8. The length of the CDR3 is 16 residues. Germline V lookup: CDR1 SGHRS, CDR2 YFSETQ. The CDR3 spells CASSLAPDRGVGELFF. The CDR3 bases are TGCGCCAGCAGCTTGGCGCCGGACAGGGGCGTTGGGGAGCTGTTTTTT.

CDR3 in DNA: TGTGCCAGCAGGGACCCAACAGGTTTGCGTGCCAAAAACATTCAGTACTTC. Translating it yields CASRDPTGLRAKNIQYF. The V gene is TRBV2, the J gene TRBJ2-4; TRBD1 is a possible D gene (5 bases). V dropped 6 bases and J dropped 1 base, with 19 bases sitting between them. Germline V gene data show CDR1 as SNHLY and CDR2 as FYNNEI. The CDR3 runs to 17 residues.

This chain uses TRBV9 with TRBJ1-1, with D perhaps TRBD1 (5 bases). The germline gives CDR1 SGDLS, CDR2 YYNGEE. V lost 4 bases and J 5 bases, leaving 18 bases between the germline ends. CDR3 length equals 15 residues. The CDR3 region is CASSTRDSGRTEAFF. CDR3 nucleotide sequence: TGTGCCAGCAGCACTCGGGACTCTGGGCGAACTGAAGCTTTCTTT.

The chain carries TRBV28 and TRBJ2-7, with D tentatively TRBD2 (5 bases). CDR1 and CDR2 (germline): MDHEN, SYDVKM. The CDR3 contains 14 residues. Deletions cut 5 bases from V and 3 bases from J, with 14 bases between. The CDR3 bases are TGTGCCAGCAGTCCACAAAGGGAGCTCTACGAGCAGTACTTC. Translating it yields CASSPQRELYEQYF.

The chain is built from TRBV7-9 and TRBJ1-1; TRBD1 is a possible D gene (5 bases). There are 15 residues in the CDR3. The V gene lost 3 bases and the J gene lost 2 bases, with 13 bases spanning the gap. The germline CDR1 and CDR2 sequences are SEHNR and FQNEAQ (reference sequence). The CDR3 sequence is CASSFTGTYNTEAFF. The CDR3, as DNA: TGTGCCAGCAGCTTTACCGGGACTTACAACACTGAAGCTTTCTTT.

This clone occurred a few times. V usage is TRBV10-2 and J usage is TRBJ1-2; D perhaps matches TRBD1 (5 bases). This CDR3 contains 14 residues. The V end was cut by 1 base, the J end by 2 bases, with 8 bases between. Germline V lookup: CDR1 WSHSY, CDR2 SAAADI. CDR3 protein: CASSEWPGNYGYTF. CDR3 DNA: TGCGCCAGCAGTGAGTGGCCAGGGAACTATGGCTACACCTTC.

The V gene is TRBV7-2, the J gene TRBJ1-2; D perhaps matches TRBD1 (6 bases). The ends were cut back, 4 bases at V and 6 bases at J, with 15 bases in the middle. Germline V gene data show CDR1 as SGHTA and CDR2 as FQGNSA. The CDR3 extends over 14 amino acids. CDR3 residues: CASSWVMAGDGYTF. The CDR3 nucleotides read TGTGCCAGCAGCTGGGTAATGGCAGGGGATGGCTACACCTTC.

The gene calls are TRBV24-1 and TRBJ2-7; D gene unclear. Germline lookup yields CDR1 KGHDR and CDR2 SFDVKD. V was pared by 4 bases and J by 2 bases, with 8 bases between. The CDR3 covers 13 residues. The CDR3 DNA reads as TGTGCCACCAGTGACGGCGGCACCTACGAGCAGTACTTC. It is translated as CATSDGGTYEQYF.

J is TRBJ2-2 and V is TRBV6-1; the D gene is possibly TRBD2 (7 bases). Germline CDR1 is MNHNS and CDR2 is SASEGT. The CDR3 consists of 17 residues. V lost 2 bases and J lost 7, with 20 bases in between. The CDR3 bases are TGTGCCAGCAGTGAAAGGGGGGGCGGTAGCTGGGTCGGGGAGCTGTTTTTT. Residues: CASSERGGGSWVGELFF.

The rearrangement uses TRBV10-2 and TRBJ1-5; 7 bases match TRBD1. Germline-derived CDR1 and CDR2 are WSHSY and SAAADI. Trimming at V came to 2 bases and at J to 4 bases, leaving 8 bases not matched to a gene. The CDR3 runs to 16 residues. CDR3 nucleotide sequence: TGCGCCAGCAGTGAGGGCCAGGGGGTTGGGAATCAGCCCCAGCATTTT. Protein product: CASSEGQGVGNQPQHF.

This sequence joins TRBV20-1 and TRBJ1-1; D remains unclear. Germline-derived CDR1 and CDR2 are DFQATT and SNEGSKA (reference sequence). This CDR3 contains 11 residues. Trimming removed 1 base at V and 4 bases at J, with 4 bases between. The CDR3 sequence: CSARGSTEAFF. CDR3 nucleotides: TGCAGTGCTAGAGGGAGCACTGAAGCTTTCTTT.

The CDR3 reads CASSFKGGGTEAFF. The CDR3 DNA is TGTGCCAGCAGCTTTAAGGGAGGGGGGACTGAAGCTTTCTTT. V and J are TRBV25-1 and TRBJ1-1, with a weak D call TRBD1 (6 bases). CDR1 is MGHDK, CDR2 SYGVNS, per germline. V was shortened by 6 bases and J by 5 bases, with 16 bases between the two germline ends. There are 14 residues in the CDR3.

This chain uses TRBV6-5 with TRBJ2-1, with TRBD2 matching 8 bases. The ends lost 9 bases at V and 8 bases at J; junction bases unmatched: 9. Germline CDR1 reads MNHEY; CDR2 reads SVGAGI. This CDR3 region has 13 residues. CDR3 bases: TGTGCCAGACGTGCGGCGGGGGGCGATGAGCAGTTCTTC. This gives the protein CARRAAGGDEQFF.

The CDR3 DNA reads as TGTGCCAGTATTGACCGAGCGAGCTATGGCTACACCTTC. Translation: CASIDRASYGYTF. The chain employs TRBV19 and TRBJ1-2; no definite D call. Trimming took off 7 bases at V and 4 bases at J, with 13 bases between the two ends. The length of the CDR3 is 13 residues. Germline-derived CDR1 and CDR2 are LNHDA and SQIVND (reference sequence).

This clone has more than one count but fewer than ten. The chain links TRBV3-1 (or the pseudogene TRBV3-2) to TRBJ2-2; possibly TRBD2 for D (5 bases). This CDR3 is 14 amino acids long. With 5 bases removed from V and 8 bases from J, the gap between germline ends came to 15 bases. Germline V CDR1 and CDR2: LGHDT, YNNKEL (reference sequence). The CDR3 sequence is CASSWNSGLGELFF. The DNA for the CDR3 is TGTGCCAGCAGCTGGAATTCGGGGTTAGGGGAGCTGTTTTTT.

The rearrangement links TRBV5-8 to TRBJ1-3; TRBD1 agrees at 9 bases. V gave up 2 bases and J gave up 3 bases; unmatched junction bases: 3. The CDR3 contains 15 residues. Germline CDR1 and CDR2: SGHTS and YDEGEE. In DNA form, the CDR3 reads TGTGCCAGCAGCTTTGGACAGGGGATTGGAAACACCATATATTTT. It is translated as CASSFGQGIGNTIYF.

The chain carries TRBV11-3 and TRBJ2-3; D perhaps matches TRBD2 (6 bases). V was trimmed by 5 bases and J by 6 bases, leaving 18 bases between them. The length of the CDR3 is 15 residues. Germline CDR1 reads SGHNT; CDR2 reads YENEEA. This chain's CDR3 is CASSAAGTVGDTQYF. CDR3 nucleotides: TGTGCCAGCAGCGCAGCAGGGACTGTAGGGGATACGCAGTATTTT.

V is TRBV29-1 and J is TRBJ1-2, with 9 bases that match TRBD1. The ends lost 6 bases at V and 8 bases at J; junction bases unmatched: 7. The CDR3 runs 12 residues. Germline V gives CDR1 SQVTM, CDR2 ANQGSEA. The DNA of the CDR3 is TGCAGCGTGGCACAGGGGGCGCGGGGCTACACCTTC. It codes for CSVAQGARGYTF.

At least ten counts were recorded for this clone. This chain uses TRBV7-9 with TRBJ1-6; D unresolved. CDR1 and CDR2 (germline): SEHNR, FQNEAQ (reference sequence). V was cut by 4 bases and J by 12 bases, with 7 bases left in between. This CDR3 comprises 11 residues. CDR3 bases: TGTGCCAGCAGCTGGCGCGGACCCCTCCACTTT. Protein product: CASSWRGPLHF.

The DNA for the CDR3 is TGTGCCATCAGTGAGTCCGGTCAGCCCCAGCATTTT. This gives the protein CAISESGQPQHF. The chain carries TRBV10-3 and TRBJ1-5; no reliable D call. V was cut by 0 bases and J by 6 bases, with 3 bases left in between. The V gene's germline CDR1 is ENHRY and CDR2 SYGVKD. CDR3 length equals 12 residues.

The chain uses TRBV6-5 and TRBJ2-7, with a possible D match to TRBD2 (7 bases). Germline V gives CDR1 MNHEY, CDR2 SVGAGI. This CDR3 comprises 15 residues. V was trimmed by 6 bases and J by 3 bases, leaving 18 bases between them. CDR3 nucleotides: TGTGCCAGCAGACCTACGAGGGGGGAGGGCTACGAGCAGTACTTC. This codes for CASRPTRGEGYEQYF.

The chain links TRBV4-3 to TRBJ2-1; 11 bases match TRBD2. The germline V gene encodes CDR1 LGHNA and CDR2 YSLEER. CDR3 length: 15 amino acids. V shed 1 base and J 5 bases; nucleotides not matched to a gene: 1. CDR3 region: CASSQGLAGHNEQFF. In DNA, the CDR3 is TGCGCCAGCAGCCAAGGACTAGCGGGGCACAATGAGCAGTTCTTC.